A selection of T cell receptor beta chains follows, all from one sample in a study of cytomegalovirus exposure and HLA in healthy donors. Profiled with immunoSEQ multiplex PCR; TCRdb holds only in-frame clones, not every one. The sample holds 35,000 to 55,000 clones; about three quarters are singletons and the top ten take around 3.5%. Sequencing was done on a sample of PBMCs. Receptor source: a woman younger than 45 in good health and CMV-seronegative. Each CDR3 is given with its conserved first and last residue. The order of the fields is CDR3 protein, CDR3 DNA, J gene, clone size, V gene, D gene. A D gene is named only where the DNA matches it firmly. Only some rows state a clone size, as once, few, many or a class for expanded clones.

cdr3_aa: CASSEGMGTGGTEAFF
cdr3_nt: TGTGCCAGCAGTGAAGGAATGGGGACAGGGGGCACTGAAGCTTTCTTT
j_call: TRBJ1-1
clone_size: .
v_call: TRBV6-1
d_call: TRBD1

cdr3_aa: CASRPMFGLNEQYF
cdr3_nt: TGTGCCAGCAGACCAATGTTCGGGTTGAACGAGCAGTACTTC
j_call: TRBJ2-7
clone_size: .
v_call: TRBV13
d_call: .

cdr3_aa: CAISPDRGRGAPSEAFF
cdr3_nt: TGTGCCATCAGCCCCGACAGGGGTAGAGGAGCGCCCTCTGAAGCTTTCTTT
j_call: TRBJ1-1
clone_size: .
v_call: TRBV10-3
d_call: TRBD1

cdr3_aa: CASSVAAGNSPLHF
cdr3_nt: TGTGCCAGCAGCGTAGCGGCAGGGAATTCACCCCTCCACTTT
j_call: TRBJ1-6
clone_size: .
v_call: TRBV9
d_call: .

cdr3_aa: CASSLDGYEQYF
cdr3_nt: TGCGCCAGCAGCTTGGACGGGTACGAGCAGTACTTC
j_call: TRBJ2-7
clone_size: .
v_call: TRBV5-1
d_call: .

cdr3_aa: CASIGWQETQYF
cdr3_nt: TGTGCCAGCATCGGGTGGCAAGAGACCCAGTACTTC
j_call: TRBJ2-5
clone_size: .
v_call: TRBV27
d_call: .

cdr3_aa: CTSSGSKRGPQETQYF
cdr3_nt: TGCACCAGCAGCGGGAGCAAACGCGGCCCCCAAGAGACCCAGTACTTC
j_call: TRBJ2-5
clone_size: .
v_call: TRBV1
d_call: .

cdr3_aa: CSVEGGVVDYGYTF
cdr3_nt: TGCAGCGTTGAGGGGGGAGTAGTGGACTATGGCTACACCTTC
j_call: TRBJ1-2
clone_size: .
v_call: TRBV29-1
d_call: .

cdr3_aa: CASSYSGSFLSYEQYF
cdr3_nt: TGTGCCAGCAGTTACTCGGGCAGCTTCCTCTCCTACGAGCAGTACTTC
j_call: TRBJ2-7
clone_size: .
v_call: TRBV6-5
d_call: .

cdr3_aa: CASSFGTVPPNEQFF
cdr3_nt: TGTGCCAGCAGCTTCGGGACAGTTCCTCCCAATGAGCAGTTCTTC
j_call: TRBJ2-1
clone_size: .
v_call: TRBV13
d_call: TRBD1

cdr3_aa: CASSDVGGSAQFF
cdr3_nt: TGTGCCAGCAGTGATGTGGGAGGATCGGCGCAGTTCTTC
j_call: TRBJ2-1
clone_size: .
v_call: TRBV6-4
d_call: .

cdr3_aa: CAWTRGSTGELFF
cdr3_nt: TGTGCCTGGACCCGGGGGTCCACCGGGGAGCTGTTTTTT
j_call: TRBJ2-2
clone_size: .
v_call: TRBV30
d_call: .

cdr3_aa: CASSDSDRSTNQPQHF
cdr3_nt: TGTGCCAGCAGTGACTCGGATCGGTCGACAAATCAGCCTCAGCATTTT
j_call: TRBJ1-5
clone_size: .
v_call: TRBV6-4
d_call: .

cdr3_aa: CAWDSKGATNEKLFF
cdr3_nt: TGTGCCTGGGACTCAAAGGGGGCGACTAATGAAAAACTGTTTTTT
j_call: TRBJ1-4
clone_size: .
v_call: TRBV30
d_call: TRBD1

cdr3_aa: CASKPAGDTDTQYF
cdr3_nt: TGTGCCAGCAAACCAGCGGGGGACACAGATACGCAGTATTTT
j_call: TRBJ2-3
clone_size: few
v_call: TRBV6-5
d_call: TRBD2

cdr3_aa: CATRLGSLETQYF
cdr3_nt: TGTGCCACCCGCCTCGGGTCGTTAGAGACCCAGTACTTC
j_call: TRBJ2-5
clone_size: .
v_call: TRBV25-1
d_call: .

cdr3_aa: CASSLGLTGELFF
cdr3_nt: TGCGCCAGCAGCTTGGGGCTCACCGGGGAGCTGTTTTTT
j_call: TRBJ2-2
clone_size: few
v_call: TRBV5-1
d_call: .

cdr3_aa: CASRGLAGPLDEQFF
cdr3_nt: TGTGCCAGCAGGGGACTAGCGGGGCCTTTGGATGAGCAGTTCTTC
j_call: TRBJ2-1
clone_size: .
v_call: TRBV11-2
d_call: TRBD2

cdr3_aa: CASSEGDEQFF
cdr3_nt: TGTGCCAGTAGCGAGGGGGATGAGCAGTTCTTC
j_call: TRBJ2-1
clone_size: .
v_call: TRBV19
d_call: .

cdr3_aa: CASSLRDFLSYEQYF
cdr3_nt: TGTGCCAGCAGCCTCCGGGACTTCCTCTCCTACGAGCAGTACTTC
j_call: TRBJ2-7
clone_size: few
v_call: TRBV28
d_call: .

cdr3_aa: CATSRLTDTQYF
cdr3_nt: TGTGCCACTAGCAGACTCACAGATACGCAGTATTTT
j_call: TRBJ2-3
clone_size: few
v_call: TRBV11-2
d_call: .

cdr3_aa: CASSVAVNNSPLHF
cdr3_nt: TGTGCCAGCAGTGTGGCGGTGAATAATTCACCCCTCCACTTT
j_call: TRBJ1-6
clone_size: .
v_call: TRBV2
d_call: .

cdr3_aa: CASSLAVSRGDLSYEQYF
cdr3_nt: TGTGCCAGCAGCTTAGCGGTTTCGCGGGGGGACCTTTCCTACGAGCAGTACTTC
j_call: TRBJ2-7
clone_size: .
v_call: TRBV7-2
d_call: TRBD2